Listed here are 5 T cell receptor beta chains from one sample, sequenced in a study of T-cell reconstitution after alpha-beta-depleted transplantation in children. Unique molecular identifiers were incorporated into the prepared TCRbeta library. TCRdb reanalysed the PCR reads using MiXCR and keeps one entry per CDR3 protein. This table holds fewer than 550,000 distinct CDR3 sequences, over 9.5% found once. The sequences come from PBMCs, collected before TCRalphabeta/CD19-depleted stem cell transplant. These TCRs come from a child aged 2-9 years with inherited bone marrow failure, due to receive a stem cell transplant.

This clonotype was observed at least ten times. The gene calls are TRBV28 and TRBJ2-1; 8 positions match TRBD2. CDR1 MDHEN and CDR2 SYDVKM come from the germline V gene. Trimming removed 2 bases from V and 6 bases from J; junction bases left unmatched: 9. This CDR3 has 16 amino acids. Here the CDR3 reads CASSLSGSVLFNEQFF. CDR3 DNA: TGTGCCAGCAGTTTAAGCGGGAGTGTCTTATTCAATGAGCAGTTCTTC.

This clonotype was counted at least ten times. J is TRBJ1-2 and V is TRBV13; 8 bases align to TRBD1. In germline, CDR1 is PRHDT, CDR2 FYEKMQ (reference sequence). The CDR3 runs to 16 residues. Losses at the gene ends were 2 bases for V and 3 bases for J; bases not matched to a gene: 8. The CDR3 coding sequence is TGTGCCAGCAGCTTAACAGGGGGGCTTATCCACTATGGCTACACCTTC. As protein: CASSLTGGLIHYGYTF.

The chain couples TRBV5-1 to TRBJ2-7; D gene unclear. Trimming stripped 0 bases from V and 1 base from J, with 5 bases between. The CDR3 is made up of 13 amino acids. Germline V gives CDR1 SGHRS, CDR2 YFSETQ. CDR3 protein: CASSLAISYEQYF. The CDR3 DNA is TGCGCCAGCAGCTTGGCCATTTCCTACGAGCAGTACTTC.

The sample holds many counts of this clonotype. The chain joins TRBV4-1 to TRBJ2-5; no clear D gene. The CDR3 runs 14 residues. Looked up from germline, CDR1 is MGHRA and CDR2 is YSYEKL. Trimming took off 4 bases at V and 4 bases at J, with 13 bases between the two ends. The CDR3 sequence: CASSPTFTRETQYF. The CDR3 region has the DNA TGCGCCAGCAGCCCTACGTTCACCCGAGAGACCCAGTACTTC.

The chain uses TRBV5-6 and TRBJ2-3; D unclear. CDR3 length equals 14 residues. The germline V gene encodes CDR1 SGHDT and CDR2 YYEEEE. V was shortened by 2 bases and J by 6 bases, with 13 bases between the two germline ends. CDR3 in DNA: TGTGCCAGCAGCTTAGCGATCTCATTGGATACGCAGTATTTT. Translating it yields CASSLAISLDTQYF. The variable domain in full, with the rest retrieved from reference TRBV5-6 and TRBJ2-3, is DAGVTQSPTHLIKTRGQQVTLRCSPKSGHDTVSWYQQALGQGPQFIFQYYEEEERQRGNFPDRFSGHQFPNYSSELNVNALLLGDSALYLCASSLAISLDTQYFGPGTRLTVL.